Below are 20 T cell receptor beta chains sequenced from a single sample in a study of blood T cell repertoires in COVID-19. Data came from immunoSEQ multiplex PCR; TCRdb stores just in-frame clones and leaves some out. The sample has 200,000 to 250,000 clones; about 90% are singletons. Sequencing was performed on PBMCs or T cells enriched from blood (not recorded which). These receptors were taken from a woman in her forties or fifties in a cohort exposed to, infected with or recovered from COVID-19 (not recorded which).

V and J are TRBV9 and TRBJ1-4, with 8 positions matching TRBD1. The CDR3 has 14 amino acids. V shed 3 bases, J shed 4 bases, and the junction held 2 bases outside the gene matches. CDR1 SGDLS and CDR2 YYNGEE come from the germline V gene. The CDR3 sequence is CASSAGTGNEKLFF. DNA for the CDR3: TGTGCCAGCAGCGCCGGGACAGGTAATGAAAAACTGTTTTTT.

This chain joins TRBV6-5 and TRBJ2-5; 7 bases match TRBD1. Trimming took 4 bases from V and 5 from J; bases not matched to a gene: 10. The CDR3 runs to 15 residues. Germline V CDR1 and CDR2: MNHEY, SVGAGI. This chain's CDR3 is CASSSAGGSGETQYF. CDR3 sequence (DNA): TGTGCCAGCAGTTCCGCAGGGGGTTCGGGTGAGACCCAGTACTTC.

This chain links TRBV4-3 with TRBJ1-2, with D tentatively TRBD1 (6 bases). V lost 0 bases, J lost 7 bases, and 18 bases lay in between. The CDR3 loop spans 16 amino acids. CDR1 and CDR2 from the germline V gene are LGHNA and YSLEER. The CDR3: CASSQEMSGGVGGYTF. CDR3 nucleotide sequence: TGCGCCAGCAGCCAAGAAATGTCGGGGGGCGTCGGTGGCTACACCTTC.

In this sample, this clone turned up a few times. This chain joins TRBV4-3 and TRBJ2-7, with 8 bases fitting TRBD1. Unmatched junction bases numbered 4, after V lost 1 base and J lost 2 bases. Germline values: CDR1 LGHNA, CDR2 YSLEER. The CDR3 is 15 amino acids. The CDR3 loop is CASSQAGTGPYEQYF. The CDR3, as DNA: TGCGCCAGCAGCCAAGCCGGGACAGGTCCCTACGAGCAGTACTTC.

V is TRBV5-8 and J is TRBJ1-5; 8 bases match TRBD1. J was trimmed by 6 bases and V by 4 bases; bases with no gene match: 6. CDR1 is SGHTS, CDR2 YDEGEE, per germline. CDR3 size: 14 residues. The CDR3 spells CASSPKTGVQPQHF. The CDR3 DNA reads TGTGCCAGCAGCCCCAAGACAGGGGTTCAGCCCCAGCATTTT.

This chain joins TRBV5-4 and TRBJ1-1, with D unresolved. Germline V gene lookup returns CDR1 SGHNT and CDR2 YYREEE (reference sequence). The V gene lost 4 bases and the J gene lost 8 bases, with 15 bases spanning the gap. The CDR3 runs 13 residues. The CDR3 nucleotides read TGTGCCAGCAGCCCGCCGAGTTCACGGGAAGCTTTCTTT. It translates to CASSPPSSREAFF.

The chain uses TRBV30 and TRBJ2-5, with D tentatively TRBD2 (6 bases). V gave up 1 base and J gave up 3 bases, with 9 bases separating them. Germline V gene sequence: CDR1 GTSNPN, CDR2 SVGIG (reference sequence). The length of the CDR3 is 13 residues. The CDR3 loop reads CAWSGGLEETQYF. CDR3 DNA: TGTGCCTGGAGTGGGGGACTGGAAGAGACCCAGTACTTC.

The chain carries TRBV5-5 and TRBJ2-2, with D possibly matching TRBD1 (6 bases). The CDR3 is made up of 16 amino acids. Germline lookup yields CDR1 SGHKS and CDR2 YYEKEE (reference sequence). V was trimmed by 0 bases and J by 2 bases, leaving 11 bases between them. CDR3: CASSLAARGNTGELFF. For the CDR3, the DNA is TGTGCCAGCAGCTTGGCCGCCAGGGGAAACACCGGGGAGCTGTTTTTT.

A single count supports this clone. This sequence joins TRBV6-5 and TRBJ2-2, with 8 bases aligning to TRBD1. The CDR3 is 16 residues long. Germline CDR1 and CDR2: MNHEY and SVGAGI. J lost 4 bases, V lost 3 bases, and 7 bases had no gene match. The CDR3 coding sequence is TGTGCCAGCAGTTATAGGACAGGGTTGGGCACCGGGGAGCTGTTTTTT. Translated: CASSYRTGLGTGELFF.

Only one count was recorded for this clone. V usage is TRBV6-5 and J usage is TRBJ1-1, with TRBD1 as a possible D gene (5 bases). The CDR3 covers 13 residues. Per the germline V gene, CDR1 is MNHEY and CDR2 is SVGAGI. The V end was cut by 6 bases, the J end by 2 bases, with 10 bases between. CDR3 protein: CASSPTANTEAFF. In DNA form, the CDR3 reads TGTGCCAGCAGCCCGACAGCCAACACTGAAGCTTTCTTT.

The J gene is TRBJ1-1, the V gene TRBV10-1; D may be TRBD1 (6 bases). Trimming pared 3 bases from V and 1 base from J, leaving 15 bases between. Germline assignment: CDR1 WNHNN and CDR2 SYGVQD (reference sequence). The CDR3 length is 16 residues. The CDR3 coding sequence is TGCGCCAGCAGTGAAATCCAGGGGATCGCGAACACTGAAGCTTTCTTT. Protein: CASSEIQGIANTEAFF.

V usage is TRBV5-1 and J usage is TRBJ1-4; 9 nucleotides line up with TRBD1. Trimming cost V 5 bases and J 5 bases; bases outside gene matches: 4. In germline, CDR1 is SGHRS, CDR2 YFSETQ. The length of the CDR3 is 14 residues. The CDR3 region is CASRAGTGNEKLFF. The CDR3, as DNA: TGCGCCAGCAGGGCCGGGACAGGGAATGAAAAACTGTTTTTT.

The gene calls are TRBV6-2 or TRBV6-3 and TRBJ2-1; 8 nucleotides align to TRBD1. The ends lost 6 bases at V and 7 bases at J; junction bases unmatched: 8. CDR1 and CDR2 from the germline V gene are MNHEY and SVGEGT. The length of the CDR3 is 14 residues. The CDR3 spells CASSNPGGTNEQFF. CDR3 nucleotides: TGTGCCAGCAGCAATCCAGGGGGCACGAATGAGCAGTTCTTC.

With regard to this clone: Other DNA sequences in this sample translate to the same CDR3. The CDR3 DNA reads as TGTGCCAGCAGCCCCGGACAGAACAATCAGCCCCAGCATTTT. As protein: CASSPGQNNQPQHF. This chain uses TRBV7-2 with TRBJ1-5; possibly TRBD1 for D (6 bases). The CDR3 contains 14 residues. V lost 5 bases and J lost 3, with 11 bases in between. Germline CDR1 SGHTA, CDR2 FQGNSA.

The chain is built from TRBV14 and TRBJ1-1, with TRBD1 identical over 10 bases. The V and J ends lost 3 bases and 1 base, in that order; junction bases with no gene match: 8. CDR1 is SGHDN, CDR2 FVKESK, per germline. This CDR3 comprises 17 residues. CDR3 protein: CASSQMGQGIQNTEAFF. In nucleotides, the CDR3 is TGTGCCAGCAGCCAGATGGGACAGGGGATTCAGAACACTGAAGCTTTCTTT.

The chain couples TRBV5-4 to TRBJ2-1; a weak D match, TRBD1 (5 bases). Trimming left V 2 bases short and J 7 bases short, with 16 bases between. Germline-derived CDR1 and CDR2 are SGHNT and YYREEE (reference sequence). The CDR3 loop spans 15 amino acids. CDR3 region: CASSFSRQGGNEQFF. CDR3 sequence (DNA): TGTGCCAGCAGCTTTTCCCGGCAGGGTGGGAATGAGCAGTTCTTC.

The chain couples TRBV18 to TRBJ2-7; 9 bases map to TRBD1. The V segment lost 6 bases and the J segment 4 bases; nucleotides outside the gene matches: 10. The germline V gene encodes CDR1 KGHSH and CDR2 LQKENI. The length of the CDR3 is 15 residues. Here the CDR3 DNA reads TGTGCCAGCTCCACCCGTACCGGGACAGGGTACGAGCAGTACTTC. Protein product: CASSTRTGTGYEQYF. Full variable domain (outside the CDR3, taken from reference TRBV18 and TRBJ2-7): NAGVMQNPRHLVRRRGQEARLRCSPMKGHSHVYWYRQLPEEGLKFMVYLQKENIIDESGMPKERFSAEFPKEGPSILRIQQVVRGDSAAYFCASSTRTGTGYEQYFGPGTRLTVT.

The chain joins TRBV7-2 to TRBJ1-5; 7 bases line up with TRBD1. The J segment lost 4 bases and the V segment lost 1 base, leaving 10 bases of the junction unmatched. The CDR3 sequence is 17 residues long. The V gene's germline CDR1 is SGHTA and CDR2 FQGNSA. The CDR3: CASSLGTGAFGNQPQHF. The CDR3 nucleotides read TGTGCCAGCAGCTTAGGCACAGGGGCATTTGGGAATCAGCCCCAGCATTTT.

The chain is built from TRBV4-1 and TRBJ2-5; 11 nucleotides agree with TRBD2. Germline CDR1 reads MGHRA; CDR2 reads YSYEKL. The CDR3 covers 15 residues. V lost 3 bases to trimming and J lost 5 bases; unmatched junction nucleotides: 5. CDR3 bases: TGCGCCAGCAGCCAGAATAGCGGGGGGGTTGAGACCCAGTACTTC. It codes for CASSQNSGGVETQYF.

In nucleotides, the CDR3 is TGTGCCATCAGAGGGGGACCGAGCTATGGCTACACCTTC. Protein sequence: CAIRGGPSYGYTF. The rearrangement links TRBV10-3 to TRBJ1-2; maybe TRBD1 (6 bases). Deletions cut 6 bases from V and 4 bases from J, with 12 bases between. This CDR3 has 13 amino acids. The germline V gene encodes CDR1 ENHRY and CDR2 SYGVKD.